Listed here is a single T cell receptor beta chain. The data were produced by immunoSEQ multiplex PCR, yet TCRdb's version contains in-frame clones alone and is incomplete. Of roughly 90,000 clones listed, around 82% were seen once; the top ten hold approximately 9.8%. The germline V gene encodes CDR1 SGHNT and CDR2 YYREEE (reference sequence). The length of the CDR3 is 15 residues. Trimming stripped 1 base from V and 2 bases from J, with 9 bases between. The sample comes from a study of control samples from healthy donors and cancer patients. This sequence was found in a woman aged 55-70 years in good health. The V and J genes are TRBV5-4 and TRBJ2-2; D is perhaps TRBD1 or TRBD2 (5 bases each). Specimen: blood. The CDR3 here is CASSLQGPNTGELFF. CDR3 DNA: TGTGCCAGCAGCTTGCAGGGACCCAACACCGGGGAGCTGTTTTTT.